The clone carrying this T cell receptor beta chain was seen ten or more times. Amplified TCR beta CDR3 regions derived from RNA transcripts. During a first-round RT-PCR of the TCR CDR3, the HTBI primer set was used. TCRdb independently ran MiXCR on the multiplex PCR reads; one entry per CDR3 protein. The sample includes roughly 38,000 distinct CDR3 sequences, 49% of them seen just once. Germline V gene lookup returns CDR1 SGHRS and CDR2 YFSETQ. V lost 4 bases, J lost 2 bases, and 8 bases stayed unmatched. The CDR3 has 15 residues. This entry comes from a study of T cells in Graves' hyperthyroidism and ophthalmopathy. Blood dates from first hyperthyroidism diagnosis, before any ophthalmopathy symptoms.

The material sequenced was blood. The chain uses TRBV5-1 and TRBJ2-5; TRBD2 agrees at 7 bases. This sequence originates from a woman in her 50s with Graves' hyperthyroidism that later progressed to Graves' ophthalmopathy. CDR3 sequence (DNA): TGCGCCAGCAGCCTGGGACTACCGGGACAAGAGACCCAGTACTTC. Protein: CASSLGLPGQETQYF.